This TCR beta chain originates from a study of beta chain features in type 1 diabetes. For the study at large: No patient-donor differences in age, gender, total cells or subset yield.

V was shortened by 5 bases and J by 7 bases, with 9 bases between the two germline ends. The CDR3 spans 13 residues. Germline CDR1 reads MNHEY; CDR2 reads SVGAGI. Expressed TCRB transcripts were sequenced because the entire RNA isolate underwent reverse transcription. Libraries were prepared by immunoSEQ multiplex PCR; TCRdb keeps only in-frame clonotypes and omits some of them. The sample includes some 500,000 clones, around 10% of them seen just once. Concerning this clone itself: Its target is unknown.

CD45RO/CCR7/CD25/CD127/CD95/CD27 separated CD4+ naive, central memory, regulatory and stem cell-like memory cells by sorting. Study observations and caveats: It was possible that PCR favored shorter templates, equally so in patients and controls. In every one of the four CD4+ subsets, TCRB CDR3s were moderately but significantly shorter in Type 1 diabetes patients.

Material: naive CD4+ T cells from blood. The receptor comes from a woman aged 18-29 years in good health. V is TRBV6-5 and J is TRBJ1-6; D not resolved. CDR3 loop: CASSMSPNSPLHF. CDR3 DNA sequence: TGTGCCAGCAGTATGAGTCCAAATTCACCCCTCCACTTT.